Sequencing of this T cell receptor beta chain was carried out in a study of control samples from healthy donors and cancer patients. Notes on this clone: At one end the junction does not follow the germline gene, possibly because of a read error.

CDR1 and CDR2 from the germline V gene are MNHEY and SMNVEV (reference sequence). This CDR3 is 9 amino acids long. Sequenced by immunoSEQ multiplex PCR; TCRdb stores in-frame clones only, minus some. The sample includes under 130,000 clones, under 90% of them seen just once. The chain couples TRBV27 to TRBJ1-2, with D hard to call. The receptor's source is a woman aged 45-65 years in good health. Sequences were obtained from blood. The CDR3, as DNA: TGTGCCAGCAGTTTTGAAGGGCCCTTC. This translates into CASSFEGPF.